Listed here are 2 T cell receptor beta chains from one sample, sequenced in a study of OX40 agonist ivuxolimab in advanced cancers. The library was built by means of the immunoSEQ multiplex PCR assay. TCRdb carries this immuneACCESS record with in-frame sequences only. Its versions omit some clonotypes, under half of them owing to an unresolved V gene in the studies checked, with the rest unexplained. Here the sample has 60,000 to 75,000 clones; 70% to 90% occur a single time. Of the sample, approximately 0.92% is held by the ten largest clones. The sequencing used CD4+ or CD8+ T cells sorted from blood, collected in a trial of the OX40 agonist ivuxolimab. These receptors all stem from an adult with an advanced solid tumor such as melanoma, head and neck, liver or kidney cancer.

The chain is built from TRBV15 and TRBJ2-1; possible D gene TRBD1, 6 bases. The CDR3 is 14 amino acids. The germline V gene encodes CDR1 LNHNV and CDR2 YYDKDF (reference sequence). Between the trimmed V and J ends, which lost 3 bases and 7 bases, there was a span of 13 bases. The CDR3 is CATSRLGGWNEQFF. In DNA form, the CDR3 reads TGTGCCACCAGCAGGCTAGGGGGTTGGAATGAGCAGTTCTTC.

The chain links TRBV5-1 to TRBJ2-6; maybe TRBD1 (5 bases). Germline V gene data show CDR1 as SGHRS and CDR2 as YFSETQ. The CDR3 sequence is 17 residues long. Trimming cost V 7 bases and J 0 bases, with 17 bases left between them. The CDR3 region is CASASGLLTSGANVLTF. The CDR3, as DNA: TGCGCCAGCGCTTCAGGGCTACTCACCTCTGGGGCCAACGTCCTGACTTTC. The whole variable domain, remainder taken from reference TRBV5-1 and TRBJ2-6, is KAGVTQTPRYLIKTRGQQVTLSCSPISGHRSVSWYQQTPGQGLQFLFEYFSETQRNKGNFPGRFSGRQFSNSRSEMNVSTLELGDSALYLCASASGLLTSGANVLTFGAGSRLTVL.